Sequencing of this TCR beta chain was carried out in a study of monozygotic twins with inflammatory bowel disease. Each donor gave roughly 2.5 ml of peripheral blood. UMIs were attached via template switching, each with a 6-nucleotide sample barcode. TCRdb derives one entry per CDR3 protein from the 5' RACE reads, leaving out DNA. Listed are some 200,000 distinct CDR3 sequences; roughly 1.5% falls within the top ten. Germline loops: CDR1 WNHNN, CDR2 SYGVQD (reference sequence). The CDR3 has 14 amino acids. With respect to this clonotype: Its antigen is unidentified.

Study-wide findings and caveats: It was not supported that a single strong signal or clonotype was associated with IBD.

This TCR was recovered from a human donor with ulcerative colitis or Crohn's disease, or a healthy co-twin of an affected twin (not recorded which). Sample: blood. V usage is TRBV10-1 and J usage is TRBJ1-2; there is no DNA to check the TCRdb D call of TRBD1. The CDR3 protein is CASSWHRGDMGYTF.